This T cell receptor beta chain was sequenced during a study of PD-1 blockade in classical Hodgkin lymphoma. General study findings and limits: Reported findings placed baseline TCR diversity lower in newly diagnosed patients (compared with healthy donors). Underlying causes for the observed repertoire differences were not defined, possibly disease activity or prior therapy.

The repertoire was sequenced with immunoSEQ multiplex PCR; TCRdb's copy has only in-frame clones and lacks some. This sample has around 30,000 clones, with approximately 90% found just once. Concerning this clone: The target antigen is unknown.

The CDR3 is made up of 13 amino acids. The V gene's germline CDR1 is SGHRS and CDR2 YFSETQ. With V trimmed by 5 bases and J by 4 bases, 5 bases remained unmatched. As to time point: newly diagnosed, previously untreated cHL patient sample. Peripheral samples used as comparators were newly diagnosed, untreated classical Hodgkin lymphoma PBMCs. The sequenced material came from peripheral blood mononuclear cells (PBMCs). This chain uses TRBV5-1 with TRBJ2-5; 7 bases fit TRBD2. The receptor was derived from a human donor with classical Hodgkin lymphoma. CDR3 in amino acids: CASSPGTTETQYF. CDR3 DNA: TGCGCCAGCAGTCCCGGGACTACAGAGACCCAGTACTTC.